The 19 T cell receptor beta chains below come from one sample, sequenced in a study of OX40 agonist ivuxolimab in advanced cancers. Profiled with immunoSEQ multiplex PCR; TCRdb holds only in-frame clones, not every one. The sample has 90,000 to 120,000 clones; 75% to 95% are singletons. The sample here was CD4+ or CD8+ T cells sorted from blood, taken in a trial of the OX40 agonist ivuxolimab. These receptors were obtained from an adult with an advanced solid tumor such as melanoma, head and neck, liver or kidney cancer.

In this sample, this clone turned up once. This chain joins TRBV7-6 and TRBJ2-3; a weak D match, TRBD1 (5 bases). The CDR3 length is 16 residues. V lost 1 base and J 3 bases, leaving 14 bases between the germline ends. The germline V gene encodes CDR1 SGHVS and CDR2 FNYEAQ. This chain's CDR3 is CASSLGAGLTTDTQYF. DNA of the CDR3: TGTGCCAGCAGCTTAGGGGCAGGGTTAACGACAGATACGCAGTATTTT.

The chain is built from TRBV19 and TRBJ2-7; D ambiguous. The germline V and J ends were trimmed by 3 bases and 5 bases, with 11 bases remaining between them. The length of the CDR3 is 13 residues. Germline lookup yields CDR1 LNHDA and CDR2 SQIVND (reference sequence). CDR3 residues: CASSITAVHEQYF. Here the CDR3 DNA reads TGTGCCAGTAGTATCACCGCGGTCCACGAGCAGTACTTC.

CDR3 coding DNA: TGTGCCAGTAGTATAATGCTATCAATCACAGATACGCAGTATTTT. It encodes CASSIMLSITDTQYF. The rearrangement links TRBV19 to TRBJ2-3; D is undetermined. CDR1 and CDR2 (germline): LNHDA, SQIVND (reference sequence). Trimming pared 2 bases from V and 2 bases from J, leaving 11 bases between. The CDR3 spans 15 residues.

This clone occurred once. The chain recombines TRBV5-6 with TRBJ2-7, with D possibly called TRBD1 or TRBD2 (5 bases each). Trimming pared 5 bases from V and 4 bases from J, leaving 16 bases between. The CDR3 totals 14 residues. Germline lookup yields CDR1 SGHDT and CDR2 YYEEEE. CDR3 in amino acids: CASSRPGPEYEQYF. In DNA, the CDR3 is TGTGCCAGCAGTAGACCGGGACCCGAGTACGAGCAGTACTTC.

The genes are TRBV27 and TRBJ2-4, with 7 bases aligning to TRBD1. The CDR3 is made up of 14 amino acids. V was clipped by 2 bases and J by 8 bases; unmatched bases: 6. Germline V CDR1 and CDR2: MNHEY, SMNVEV (reference sequence). CDR3 DNA sequence: TGTGCCAGCAGTTTAAGAGACCAGGGGGACATTCAGTACTTC. Its translation is CASSLRDQGDIQYF.

As DNA, the CDR3 is TGTGCCAGCGCCAAGACAGGGGACGACATTCAGTACTTC. Translation: CASAKTGDDIQYF. V usage is TRBV16 and J usage is TRBJ2-4; 8 nucleotides line up with TRBD1. CDR1 and CDR2 from the germline V gene are KGHSY and FQNENV. V was clipped by 8 bases and J by 8 bases; unmatched bases: 8. This CDR3 comprises 13 residues.

In nucleotides, the CDR3 is TGCGCCAGCAGCTTGGACACGAGCACAGATACGCAGTATTTT. It specifies CASSLDTSTDTQYF. The chain combines TRBV5-1 with TRBJ2-3, with unresolved D. V was pared by 0 bases and J by 0 bases, with 5 bases between. Germline values: CDR1 SGHRS, CDR2 YFSETQ. There are 14 residues in the CDR3.

This clone was counted a single time. V and J are TRBV27 and TRBJ2-1; D is uncertain. The CDR3 consists of 17 residues. V lost 5 bases and J lost 0, with 17 bases in between. Germline V gives CDR1 MNHEY, CDR2 SMNVEV (reference sequence). This CDR3 is CASSQRKIPRSYNEQFF. The CDR3 DNA is TGTGCCAGCAGTCAACGTAAAATTCCCCGCTCCTACAATGAGCAGTTCTTC.

The chain carries TRBV18 and TRBJ1-2, with 10 bases that match TRBD1. Germline V gene data show CDR1 as KGHSH and CDR2 as LQKENI. This CDR3 has 18 amino acids. Trimming removed 3 bases from V and 3 bases from J; junction bases left unmatched: 13. CDR3 amino acids: CASSPRLTGGVEYYGYTF. CDR3 nucleotide sequence: TGTGCCAGCTCACCCCGCTTGACAGGGGGCGTCGAATACTATGGCTACACCTTC.

The rearrangement joins TRBV18 to TRBJ2-3, with no clear D. The CDR3 totals 13 residues. V shed 7 bases and J shed 0 bases, with 8 bases lying between them. Germline loops: CDR1 KGHSH, CDR2 LQKENI. CDR3 sequence reads: CASYQPSTDTQYF. In nucleotides, the CDR3 is TGTGCCAGCTATCAGCCCAGCACAGATACGCAGTATTTT.

This rearrangement joins TRBV30 to TRBJ1-6; the match to TRBD1 covers 7 bases. V trimming: 5 bases; J trimming: 7 bases; junction bases outside the gene matches: 5. The CDR3 is 13 amino acids. The V gene's germline CDR1 is GTSNPN and CDR2 SVGIG (reference sequence). CDR3 DNA sequence: TGTGCCTGGGAGGCAGGGGGAAATTCACCCCTCCACTTT. Translation: CAWEAGGNSPLHF. Full variable domain (missing parts from reference TRBV30 and TRBJ1-6): SQTIHQWPATLVQPVGSPLSLECTVEGTSNPNLYWYRQAAGRGLQLLFYSVGIGQISSEVPQNLSASRPQDRQFILSSKKLLLSDSGFYLCAWEAGGNSPLHFGNGTRLTVT.

This rearrangement joins TRBV18 to TRBJ2-1, with TRBD2 matching over 7 bases. Germline lookup yields CDR1 KGHSH and CDR2 LQKENI. The CDR3 is made up of 12 amino acids. V lost 4 bases and J lost 7; bases outside the gene matches: 1. In DNA form, the CDR3 reads TGTGCCAGCTCACTTAGCGGGAATGAGCAGTTCTTC. Its protein product is CASSLSGNEQFF.

The chain is built from TRBV19 and TRBJ2-5, with 8 positions matching TRBD2. The closer fit of TRBJ2-7 to the DNA end suggests the J call may be wrong. This CDR3 comprises 14 residues. CDR1 is LNHDA, CDR2 SQIVND, per germline (reference sequence). The CDR3 sequence is CASSIQGGGYEQYF. The CDR3 DNA reads as TGTGCCAGTAGTATTCAGGGCGGGGGGTACGAGCAGTACTTC.

The chain couples TRBV29-1 to TRBJ1-1; D gene uncertain. Germline V CDR1 and CDR2: SQVTM, ANQGSEA. The germline V and J ends were trimmed by 4 bases and 3 bases, with 9 bases remaining between them. The CDR3 runs 12 residues. The CDR3 is CSVVRGDTEAFF. CDR3 nucleotide sequence: TGCAGCGTTGTGCGGGGAGACACTGAAGCTTTCTTT.

V gene TRBV14 combines with J gene TRBJ1-3; D gene unclear. The CDR3 consists of 15 residues. V lost 2 bases and J 8 bases, leaving 16 bases between the germline ends. Germline V gene sequence: CDR1 SGHDN, CDR2 FVKESK. The CDR3 sequence: CASSQQAPAMDTIYF. CDR3 nucleotide sequence: TGTGCCAGCAGCCAACAGGCCCCCGCCATGGACACCATATATTTT.

The chain uses TRBV11-3 and TRBJ2-5; D could derive from TRBD1 or TRBD2 (7 bases each). CDR3 length: 15 residues. Trimming took off 5 bases at V and 0 bases at J, with 13 bases between the two ends. The germline CDR1 and CDR2 sequences are SGHNT and YENEEA. The chain's CDR3 is CASSPGGQYQETQYF. Written as DNA, the CDR3 is TGTGCCAGCAGCCCGGGGGGACAGTACCAAGAGACCCAGTACTTC.

CDR3: CASSQIGQENTIYF. The DNA of the CDR3 is TGCGCCAGCAGCCAAATTGGACAGGAAAACACCATATATTTT. The chain uses TRBV4-1 and TRBJ1-3; TRBD1 matches 7 bases. V trimming: 2 bases; J trimming: 6 bases; junction bases outside the gene matches: 4. Germline CDR1 is MGHRA and CDR2 is YSYEKL. The CDR3 sequence is 14 residues long.

This clone was counted only a few times. This chain uses TRBV30 with TRBJ1-1; 7 bases match TRBD1. This CDR3 comprises 13 residues. V gave up 5 bases and J gave up 5 bases; unmatched junction bases: 8. Germline CDR1 is GTSNPN and CDR2 is SVGIG (reference sequence). Here the CDR3 DNA reads TGTGCCTGGGAGGAGACAGGGTTTACTGAAGCTTTCTTT. Translation: CAWEETGFTEAFF.

The chain uses TRBV5-1 and TRBJ1-5; D possibly corresponds to TRBD1 (6 bases). The CDR3 contains 13 residues. The germline CDR1 and CDR2 sequences are SGHRS and YFSETQ. Trimming took off 7 bases at V and 4 bases at J, with 12 bases between the two ends. This CDR3 is CASPDRPNQPQHF. The CDR3 DNA follows: TGCGCCAGCCCCGACAGGCCAAATCAGCCCCAGCATTTT.